This T cell receptor beta chain was obtained from a study of cytomegalovirus exposure and HLA in healthy donors. Study-wide findings and caveats: 87-base-pair reads could not separate some V segments, including TRBV6-2 and TRBV6-3. CMV serostatus was the sole immune exposure data available. Presence/absence analyses assumed roughly uniform sequencing depth across donors, which may not hold. In vitro assays verified that three CMV-associated chains recognized CMV antigens specifically.

Germline V lookup: CDR1 MNHEY, CDR2 SMNVEV (reference sequence). The CDR3 has 13 residues. The ends were cut back, 3 bases at V and 10 bases at J, with 13 bases in the middle. Amplification used 60 Vbeta primers and 13 Jbeta primers. TCRdb keeps only in-frame clones here, not all; method: immunoSEQ multiplex PCR. The data show approximately 85,000 clones, around 70% seen once. A remark on this clone: Its antigen is still unknown.

This TCR came from a woman between 35 and 50 years old in good health and CMV-seropositive. The rearrangement uses TRBV27 and TRBJ1-5; no clear D gene. The sample comprised PBMCs. This chain's CDR3 is CASSFSGLRPQHF. The CDR3 DNA reads as TGTGCCAGCAGTTTCTCCGGACTCCGACCCCAGCATTTT.